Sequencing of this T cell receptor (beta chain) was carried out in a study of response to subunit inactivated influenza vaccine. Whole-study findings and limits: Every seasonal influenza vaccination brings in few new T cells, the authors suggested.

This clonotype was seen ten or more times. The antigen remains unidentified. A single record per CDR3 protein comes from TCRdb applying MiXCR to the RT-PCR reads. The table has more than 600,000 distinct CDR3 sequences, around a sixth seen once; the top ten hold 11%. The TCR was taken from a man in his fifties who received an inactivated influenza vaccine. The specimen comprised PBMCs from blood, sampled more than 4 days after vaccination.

CDR3 amino acids: CASTRTALGYGYTF. The DNA of the CDR3 is TGTGCCAGCACTCGGACAGCCCTAGGCTATGGCTACACCTTC. This sequence joins TRBV6-2 or TRBV6-3 and TRBJ1-2; D is perhaps TRBD1 (6 bases). Germline V lookup: CDR1 MNHEY, CDR2 SVGEGT. CDR3 length: 14 amino acids. Trimming removed 7 bases from V and 4 bases from J, with 16 bases in between.